The 4 T cell receptor beta chains listed next were all sequenced from one sample in a study of breast tumors, draining lymph nodes, adjacent tissues. Breast cancer patients provided tissue from their axillary draining lymph nodes. MiXCR, run by TCRdb on the multiplex PCR reads, gives a single entry per CDR3 protein. The sample includes about 100,000 distinct CDR3 sequences, 21% of them seen just once. The source material was axillary lymph node tissue. The receptors were gathered from a female donor with breast cancer. Some clones in this sample may be carry-over from other donors' samples.

This clonotype was seen a handful of times. The chain joins TRBV12-3 or TRBV12-4 to TRBJ2-7, with 8 bases lining up with TRBD1. CDR3 length equals 12 residues. Trimming removed 6 bases from V and 7 bases from J; junction bases left unmatched: 5. DNA of the CDR3: TGTGCCAGCAGCCGGGACAGGAGGGAGCAGTACTTC. It specifies CASSRDRREQYF.

In the case of this clonotype: This could be a read error, since a much larger clone is one nucleotide away. The rearrangement uses TRBV5-1 and TRBJ2-2; D is possibly TRBD1 (6 bases). This CDR3 comprises 15 residues. The germline CDR1 and CDR2 sequences are SGHRS and YFSETQ. V dropped 4 bases and J dropped 5 bases, with 15 bases sitting between them. For the CDR3, the DNA is TGCGCCAGCAGCCAGGGCAGGGGTCAGACCGGGGAGCTGTTTTTT. It yields the protein CASSQGRGQTGELFF.

At least ten counts were recorded for this clonotype. The J gene is TRBJ2-2, the V gene TRBV9; the D call may be TRBD1 or TRBD2 (5 bases each). The V end was cut by 3 bases, the J end by 5 bases, with 17 bases between. Germline loops: CDR1 SGDLS, CDR2 YYNGEE. The CDR3 sequence is 16 residues long. Written as DNA, the CDR3 is TGTGCCAGCAGCGCCGATGAGGGGAGATCTACCGGGGAGCTGTTTTTT. It translates to CASSADEGRSTGELFF.

This clonotype was picked up many times. The gene calls are TRBV20-1 and TRBJ2-3; the D is unclear. The CDR3 covers 14 residues. Germline CDR1 DFQATT, CDR2 SNEGSKA (reference sequence). Trimming cost V 6 bases and J 0 bases, with 13 bases left between them. CDR3 DNA sequence: TGCAGTGCCCAACCTTGGGAAAGCACAGATACGCAGTATTTT. It codes for CSAQPWESTDTQYF.